These 20 T cell receptor beta chains were sequenced from one sample in a study of blood T cell repertoires in COVID-19. Measured with immunoSEQ multiplex PCR; TCRdb has only the in-frame clones, and not every one. The repertoire includes around 250,000 clones, roughly 83% of them detected once, and approximately 6% sits in the top ten. Input material: peripheral blood. Source of these receptors: an elderly woman with COVID-19, enrolled during active disease.

V is TRBV6-6 and J is TRBJ1-1; perhaps TRBD1 as D (6 bases). The V end lost 2 bases, the J end lost 2 bases, and 9 bases lay between the germline ends. The CDR3 covers 14 residues. CDR1 is MNHNY, CDR2 SVGAGI, per germline (reference sequence). The CDR3 DNA sequence: TGTGCCAGCAGTTACGCGGACAGAAACACTGAAGCTTTCTTT. Translation gives CASSYADRNTEAFF.

The rearrangement joins TRBV7-2 to TRBJ2-2; D remains unclear. In germline, CDR1 is SGHTA, CDR2 FQGNSA. V gave up 9 bases and J gave up 0 bases, with 11 bases separating them. This CDR3 comprises 14 residues. The CDR3, as DNA: TGTGCCAGTACGGAGAGTCCGAACACCGGGGAGCTGTTTTTT. Encoded protein: CASTESPNTGELFF.

This chain connects TRBV5-1 to TRBJ2-5; TRBD2 agrees at 11 bases. Losses at the gene ends were 1 base for V and 1 base for J; bases not matched to a gene: 9. Per germline, CDR1 SGHRS and CDR2 YFSETQ. The length of the CDR3 is 18 residues. CDR3 protein: CASSLWSPSGGIQETQYF. The CDR3 bases are TGCGCCAGCAGCTTGTGGTCCCCTAGCGGGGGGATCCAAGAGACCCAGTACTTC.

The chain employs TRBV10-3 and TRBJ1-5, with 7 bases aligning to TRBD1. CDR1 and CDR2 (germline): ENHRY, SYGVKD. The CDR3 covers 14 residues. J was trimmed by 2 bases and V by 3 bases; bases with no gene match: 1. CDR3 sequence (DNA): TGTGCCATCAGTGAAACAGGGGGCAATCAGCCCCAGCATTTT. It is translated as CAISETGGNQPQHF.

The chain links TRBV6-5 to TRBJ2-1; 8 bases agree with TRBD2. Germline CDR1 is MNHEY and CDR2 is SVGAGI. The CDR3 contains 15 residues. V lost 5 bases and J lost 6; bases outside the gene matches: 9. CDR3 sequence: CASSNGGAGGNEQFF. The CDR3 DNA reads as TGTGCCAGCAGTAACGGGGGGGCCGGGGGCAATGAGCAGTTCTTC.

V usage is TRBV18 and J usage is TRBJ1-2, with TRBD1 identical over 7 bases. The CDR3 contains 15 residues. V shed 3 bases, J shed 0 bases, and the junction held 4 bases outside the gene matches. The germline CDR1 and CDR2 sequences are KGHSH and LQKENI. For the CDR3, the DNA is TGTGCCAGCTCACCGGGGACAGCCACTAACTATGGCTACACCTTC. Residues: CASSPGTATNYGYTF. The variable domain in full, completed from reference TRBV18 and TRBJ1-2, reads NAGVMQNPRHLVRRRGQEARLRCSPMKGHSHVYWYRQLPEEGLKFMVYLQKENIIDESGMPKERFSAEFPKEGPSILRIQQVVRGDSAAYFCASSPGTATNYGYTFGSGTRLTVV.

This clone was found a few times. The V gene is TRBV19, the J gene TRBJ2-5, with TRBD2 matching 7 bases. Germline V gene sequence: CDR1 LNHDA, CDR2 SQIVND (reference sequence). The CDR3 length is 15 residues. J lost 1 base, V lost 5 bases, and 7 bases had no gene match. The CDR3, as DNA: TGTGCCAGTAGTCGGAACGGGGGGATCCAAGAGACCCAGTACTTC. Protein: CASSRNGGIQETQYF. Combining the CDR3 with reference TRBV19 and TRBJ2-5 gives the whole variable domain DGGITQSPKYLFRKEGQNVTLSCEQNLNHDAMYWYRQDPGQGLRLIYYSQIVNDFQKGDIAEGYSVSREKKESFPLTVTSAQKNPTAFYLCASSRNGGIQETQYFGPGTRLLVL.

The chain recombines TRBV18 with TRBJ2-2; maybe TRBD1 (5 bases). V was shortened by 3 bases and J by 5 bases, with 10 bases between the two germline ends. Germline assignment: CDR1 KGHSH and CDR2 LQKENI. CDR3 size: 14 residues. CDR3 DNA sequence: TGTGCCAGCTCACCCCGTCCAGGGACCGGGGAGCTGTTTTTT. It encodes CASSPRPGTGELFF. The full variable domain, rest sourced from reference TRBV18 and TRBJ2-2, is NAGVMQNPRHLVRRRGQEARLRCSPMKGHSHVYWYRQLPEEGLKFMVYLQKENIIDESGMPKERFSAEFPKEGPSILRIQQVVRGDSAAYFCASSPRPGTGELFFGEGSRLTVL.

The rearrangement links TRBV2 to TRBJ1-6; D unclear. CDR1 is SNHLY and CDR2 is FYNNEI in the germline V gene. The ends were cut back, 7 bases at V and 6 bases at J, with 10 bases in the middle. This CDR3 has 13 residues. The CDR3 reads CASILGLNSPLHF. CDR3 bases: TGTGCCAGCATTCTGGGCCTTAATTCACCCCTCCACTTT.

This clone has only a few counts. This rearrangement joins TRBV7-8 to TRBJ1-1, with 7 bases matching TRBD1. The CDR3 has 16 residues. J lost 2 bases, V lost 2 bases, and 8 bases had no gene match. Germline CDR1 SGHVS, CDR2 FQNEAQ. The CDR3 sequence: CASSLFMTGSNTEAFF. CDR3 coding DNA: TGTGCCAGCAGCTTATTCATGACAGGGTCAAACACTGAAGCTTTCTTT. Full variable domain (rest looked up from reference TRBV7-8 and TRBJ1-1): GAGVSQSPRYKVAKRGQDVALRCDPISGHVSLFWYQQALGQGPEFLTYFQNEAQLDKSGLPSDRFFAERPEGSVSTLKIQRTQQEDSAVYLCASSLFMTGSNTEAFFGQGTRLTVV.

The CDR3 reads CSVAGGDGSPLHF. The CDR3 nucleotides read TGCAGCGTTGCCGGCGGGGATGGGTCACCCCTCCACTTT. The rearrangement uses TRBV29-1 and TRBJ1-6; D remains ambiguous. This CDR3 region has 13 residues. Germline assignment: CDR1 SQVTM and CDR2 ANQGSEA. V was clipped by 4 bases and J by 10 bases, with 14 bases between them. Full variable domain (rest looked up from reference TRBV29-1 and TRBJ1-6): SAVISQKPSRDICQRGTSLTIQCQVDSQVTMMFWYRQQPGQSLTLIATANQGSEATYESGFVIDKFPISRPNLTFSTLTVSNMSPEDSSIYLCSVAGGDGSPLHFGNGTRLTVT.

V and J are TRBV11-3 and TRBJ2-3; D not resolved. CDR1 is SGHNT, CDR2 YENEEA, per germline. V lost 3 bases to trimming and J lost 7 bases, with 8 bases between them. CDR3 size: 12 residues. CDR3 amino acids: CASSFGGNTQYF. The DNA of the CDR3 is TGTGCCAGCAGCTTCGGCGGAAATACGCAGTATTTT.

With regard to this clone: Other DNA variants within this sample encode the same CDR3. This chain uses TRBV9 with TRBJ1-4; D remains unclear. V was clipped by 0 bases and J by 0 bases, with 6 bases between them. Germline CDR1 reads SGDLS; CDR2 reads YYNGEE. There are 15 residues in the CDR3. CDR3 sequence: CASSVGLSTNEKLFF. As DNA, the CDR3 is TGTGCCAGCAGCGTAGGTCTCTCAACTAATGAAAAACTGTTTTTT.

V is TRBV19 and J is TRBJ2-2, with 8 nucleotides matching TRBD1. J lost 6 bases, V lost 6 bases, and 3 bases had no gene match. From germline, CDR1 is LNHDA and CDR2 SQIVND (reference sequence). There are 13 residues in the CDR3. In nucleotides, the CDR3 is TGTGCCAGTAGGGACAGGGTAGCCGGGGAGCTGTTTTTT. Residues: CASRDRVAGELFF.

This clone was counted a few times. The chain uses TRBV7-2 and TRBJ2-7, with 7 bases that match TRBD1. Per the germline V gene, CDR1 is SGHTA and CDR2 is FQGNSA. J was trimmed by 2 bases and V by 1 base; bases with no gene match: 5. This CDR3 has 15 amino acids. The CDR3 region has the DNA TGTGCCAGCAGCTTAGGGACAGGAACCGCCTACGAGCAGTACTTC. Protein product: CASSLGTGTAYEQYF.

The chain recombines TRBV24-1 with TRBJ2-1; TRBD2 matches 9 bases. CDR1 is KGHDR and CDR2 is SFDVKD in the germline V gene. The CDR3 length is 12 residues. With V trimmed by 12 bases and J by 8 bases, 7 bases remained unmatched. The CDR3 protein is CASAGGIDEQFF. The CDR3 DNA reads TGTGCCTCAGCGGGGGGTATCGATGAGCAGTTCTTC.

The genes are TRBV15 and TRBJ1-3; unclear D gene. V lost 8 bases, J lost 0 bases, and 11 bases lay in between. Germline CDR1 and CDR2: LNHNV and YYDKDF (reference sequence). There are 14 residues in the CDR3. The CDR3: CATERVASGNTIYF. The CDR3 DNA is TGTGCCACCGAGAGGGTAGCCTCTGGAAACACCATATATTTT.

The chain is built from TRBV7-6 and TRBJ1-1; no clear D. The CDR3 totals 13 residues. Germline V lookup: CDR1 SGHVS, CDR2 FNYEAQ. Trimming removed 5 bases from V and 4 bases from J, with 11 bases in between. CDR3 coding DNA: TGTGCCAGCAGCCCATACACAGTCACTGAAGCTTTCTTT. It specifies CASSPYTVTEAFF. The full variable domain, with the rest looked up from reference TRBV7-6 and TRBJ1-1, is GAGVSQSPRYKVTKRGQDVALRCDPISGHVSLYWYRQALGQGPEFLTYFNYEAQQDKSGLPNDRFSAERPEGSISTLTIQRTEQRDSAMYRCASSPYTVTEAFFGQGTRLTVV.

This clone has a handful of counts. J is TRBJ2-3 and V is TRBV19; TRBD2 aligns across 9 bases. The CDR3 contains 17 residues. Germline V gives CDR1 LNHDA, CDR2 SQIVND (reference sequence). The ends lost 7 bases at V and 4 bases at J; junction bases unmatched: 15. CDR3 sequence (DNA): TGTGCCAGTACTCGCTCCAAGGGTAGCGGGGGTTCAGATACGCAGTATTTT. Encoded protein: CASTRSKGSGGSDTQYF.

In this sample, this clone turned up once. The chain couples TRBV4-1 to TRBJ1-2, with D perhaps matching TRBD1 (5 bases). Trimming left V 4 bases short and J 2 bases short, with 8 bases between. This CDR3 is built from 13 residues. Per germline, CDR1 MGHRA and CDR2 YSYEKL. In nucleotides, the CDR3 is TGCGCCAGCAGCCCGGGGGGGAACTATGGCTACACCTTC. As protein: CASSPGGNYGYTF.